This record looks at one T cell receptor (beta chain) sequence and its context. The antigen remains undetermined. The germline gives CDR1 SGHTA, CDR2 FQGTGA. V lost 1 base to trimming and J lost 8 bases, with 15 bases between them. The CDR3 runs 15 residues. This record belongs to a study of T-cell reconstitution after alpha-beta-depleted transplantation in children. Preparation of the TCRbeta library was carried out with unique molecular identifiers. Using its own MiXCR run on the PCR reads, TCRdb lists one record per CDR3 protein. The sample lists 780,000 or so distinct CDR3 sequences, roughly 16% seen once, with 5% in the top ten. The study, taken as a whole, reports: Most T-cell counts and diversity one year after the transplant came from T cells that were newly produced. Surviving recipient cells, namely T cells and thymic progenitors, were the source of high day-60 TCRbeta diversity in some patients. Several hundred expanded graft clones reportedly gave rise to the alpha-beta T cells present about two months after transplant.

This chain uses TRBV7-3 with TRBJ2-1; the D is unclear. The TCR was taken from a male patient younger than 18 who had a stem cell transplant for acute lymphoblastic leukemia, so the T cells may come from the graft donor. Source: PBMCs, mostly from graft donor cells, taken 360 days after TCRalphabeta/CD19-depleted stem cell transplant. The CDR3 DNA is TGTGCCAGCAGCTTAATTGGGGAAGGCGGAGATGAGCAGTTCTTC. It yields the protein CASSLIGEGGDEQFF.